This T cell receptor (beta chain) comes out of a study of Graves' ophthalmopathy and Graves' hyperthyroidism. Study summary: Before any treatment, peripheral blood was taken at the initial diagnosis. Whole-study results and caveats: From stable hyperthyroidism, ophthalmopathy was separated by a 13-signature model with 87.88% sensitivity and roughly 84% specificity.

In its sample, this clonotype was seen once. The antigen is undetermined. RNA transcripts were the source from which TCR beta CDR3 regions were amplified. Following a first-round RT-PCR that used HTBI primers, a second-round multiplex PCR was carried out. TCRdb recomputed calls from the multiplex PCR reads with MiXCR, one row per CDR3 protein. The data contain 220,000 or so distinct CDR3 sequences, around a fifth of them seen just once; the ten biggest clones take up roughly 44%. Ophthalmopathy in the donors was of moderate-to-severe activity, with CAS ≥3, NOSPECS ≥4 and duration under 3 months. The authors diagnosed from clinical symptoms, serum thyroxine, TRAb, thyroid ultrasound and orbital computed tomography. Material for sequencing was peripheral blood. The receptor's source is a woman aged 45 to 65 with Graves' ophthalmopathy.

For the CDR3, the DNA is TGTGCCAGCAGTTACTCGTTTGGGACTACTCAAGAGACCCAGTACTTC. This codes for CASSYSFGTTQETQYF. The V gene is TRBV6-2 or TRBV6-3, the J gene TRBJ2-5, with TRBD2 matching over 7 bases. The CDR3 consists of 16 residues. Germline V gene lookup returns CDR1 MNHEY and CDR2 SVGEGT. The trim removed 0 bases at V and 2 bases at J, leaving 6 bases unmatched.